This T cell receptor (beta chain) comes out of a study of cytomegalovirus exposure and HLA in healthy donors. Study-level points and caveats: Several of the most significant clusters appeared linked to common viral pathogens, based on a later analysis.

13 Jbeta primers and 60 Vbeta primers were used for the PCR. Here immunoSEQ multiplex PCR was the method, and the copy in TCRdb shows in-frame clones only, minus some. This sample carries under 150,000 clones, 55% to 75% of them seen once, and the ten largest clones take about 1.6%. Note on this clone: Its antigen is still unknown.

The length of the CDR3 is 13 residues. Germline CDR1 and CDR2: GTSNPN and SVGIG (reference sequence). V lost 1 base and J 2 bases, leaving 7 bases between the germline ends. The chain employs TRBV30 and TRBJ2-3; D gene unclear. The clonotype was recovered from a man in his thirties or forties in good health and CMV-seropositive. The sequenced sample was PBMCs. CDR3 sequence: CAWSGPYTDTQYF. The CDR3, as DNA: TGTGCCTGGAGTGGTCCTTACACAGATACGCAGTATTTT.